A selection of T cell receptor beta chains follows, all from one sample in a study of blood T cell repertoires in COVID-19. Here immunoSEQ multiplex PCR was the method, and the copy in TCRdb shows in-frame clones only, minus some. Among around 150,000 clones, about 85% were seen once, and the ten largest hold less than 4.5%. The sample was peripheral blood. These receptors came from an older woman with active or convalescent COVID-19. CDR3s include the opening cysteine and the closing phenylalanine or tryptophan. D genes are given only for firm matches. Size is stated for part of the rows, as once, few or many counts, or as a class when the clone is expanded.

d_call: TRBD1; j_call: TRBJ1-6; v_call: TRBV7-9; clone_size: -; cdr3_aa: CASSLGDSSTPLHF; cdr3_nt: TGTGCCAGCAGCTTAGGGGACAGTTCGACACCCCTCCACTTT
d_call: TRBD2; j_call: TRBJ2-1; v_call: TRBV9; clone_size: -; cdr3_aa: CASSTIAGGPSEQFF; cdr3_nt: TGTGCCAGCAGCACCATAGCGGGGGGGCCAAGTGAGCAGTTCTTC
d_call: -; j_call: TRBJ1-5; v_call: TRBV21-1; clone_size: -; cdr3_aa: CASSENPQGQPQHF; cdr3_nt: TGTGCCAGCAGCGAGAATCCGCAGGGACAGCCCCAGCATTTT
d_call: -; j_call: TRBJ1-3; v_call: TRBV18; clone_size: -; cdr3_aa: CASSPVTIRSGNTIYF; cdr3_nt: TGTGCCAGCTCACCGGTAACGATCCGGTCTGGAAACACCATATATTTT
d_call: -; j_call: TRBJ1-4; v_call: TRBV7-2; clone_size: -; cdr3_aa: CASSHQGTNEKLFF; cdr3_nt: TGTGCCAGCAGCCATCAGGGTACTAATGAAAAACTGTTTTTT
d_call: TRBD1; j_call: TRBJ1-4; v_call: TRBV10-1; clone_size: -; cdr3_aa: CASSEPGQGGKLFF; cdr3_nt: TGCGCCAGCAGTGAACCGGGACAGGGAGGAAAACTGTTTTTT
d_call: -; j_call: TRBJ1-5; v_call: TRBV7-2; clone_size: -; cdr3_aa: CASSRDTRQPQHF; cdr3_nt: TGTGCCAGCAGCCGGGACACACGTCAGCCCCAGCATTTT
d_call: -; j_call: TRBJ2-3; v_call: TRBV11-2; clone_size: -; cdr3_aa: CASSLVVGLAKDTQYF; cdr3_nt: TGTGCCAGCAGCTTAGTGGTAGGGCTAGCAAAAGATACGCAGTATTTT
d_call: -; j_call: TRBJ2-7; v_call: TRBV7-6; clone_size: -; cdr3_aa: CASPQGPWVLHEQYF; cdr3_nt: TGTGCCAGTCCACAGGGTCCATGGGTTTTACACGAGCAGTACTTC
d_call: -; j_call: TRBJ1-2; v_call: TRBV6-2/TRBV6-3; clone_size: few; cdr3_aa: CASSRGQIYGYTF; cdr3_nt: TGTGCCAGCAGTAGGGGACAAATCTATGGCTACACCTTC
d_call: -; j_call: TRBJ2-7; v_call: TRBV5-1; clone_size: -; cdr3_aa: CASSFAAVSGEQYF; cdr3_nt: TGCGCCAGCAGCTTCGCCGCTGTTTCGGGCGAGCAGTACTTC
d_call: -; j_call: TRBJ1-6; v_call: TRBV7-2; clone_size: -; cdr3_aa: CASSLIGALHF; cdr3_nt: TGTGCCAGCAGCTTAATTGGAGCCCTCCACTTT
d_call: TRBD1; j_call: TRBJ1-5; v_call: TRBV19; clone_size: -; cdr3_aa: CATRGGGQPQHF; cdr3_nt: TGTGCCACCCGAGGGGGCGGACAGCCCCAGCATTTT
d_call: -; j_call: TRBJ1-3; v_call: TRBV5-5; clone_size: -; cdr3_aa: CASSLAPDSGNTIYF; cdr3_nt: TGTGCCAGCAGCTTGGCCCCAGACTCTGGAAACACCATATATTTT
d_call: TRBD1; j_call: TRBJ1-6; v_call: TRBV4-1; clone_size: -; cdr3_aa: CASSQLDRENSPLHF; cdr3_nt: TGCGCCAGCAGCCAGTTGGACAGGGAAAATTCACCCCTCCACTTT
d_call: TRBD1; j_call: TRBJ1-4; v_call: TRBV5-1; clone_size: -; cdr3_aa: CASSGGQLNEKLFF; cdr3_nt: TGCGCCAGCAGCGGGGGACAGCTTAATGAAAAACTGTTTTTT
d_call: TRBD1; j_call: TRBJ2-7; v_call: TRBV6-6; clone_size: -; cdr3_aa: CASSYRPGGTSDEQYF; cdr3_nt: TGTGCCAGCAGTTACCGGCCAGGGGGAACGAGCGACGAGCAGTACTTC
d_call: TRBD1; j_call: TRBJ1-2; v_call: TRBV4-2; clone_size: -; cdr3_aa: CASSQLSPGQGGGYTF; cdr3_nt: TGTGCCAGCAGCCAACTTTCACCGGGACAGGGGGGAGGCTACACCTTC
d_call: -; j_call: TRBJ2-7; v_call: TRBV18; clone_size: -; cdr3_aa: CASSPRHGSSYEQYF; cdr3_nt: TGTGCCAGCTCACCACGTCACGGTAGCTCCTACGAGCAGTACTTC
d_call: TRBD2; j_call: TRBJ2-2; v_call: TRBV19; clone_size: -; cdr3_aa: CASSPVAGGAGELFF; cdr3_nt: TGTGCCAGTAGTCCCGTAGCGGGGGGGGCCGGGGAGCTGTTTTTT
d_call: TRBD1; j_call: TRBJ2-3; v_call: TRBV4-3; clone_size: -; cdr3_aa: CASSQDLTGLADTQYF; cdr3_nt: TGCGCCAGCAGCCAAGATCTGACAGGGTTAGCAGATACGCAGTATTTT
d_call: TRBD1; j_call: TRBJ2-1; v_call: TRBV24-1; clone_size: -; cdr3_aa: CATSTTGTYNEQFF; cdr3_nt: TGTGCCACCAGTACGACAGGGACGTACAATGAGCAGTTCTTC
d_call: -; j_call: TRBJ1-3; v_call: TRBV11-2; clone_size: -; cdr3_aa: CASSLVHSSGNTIYF; cdr3_nt: TGTGCCAGCAGCTTAGTGCACAGCTCTGGAAACACCATATATTTT
d_call: TRBD1; j_call: TRBJ2-7; v_call: TRBV7-3; clone_size: few; cdr3_aa: CASPLGVGQNYEQYF; cdr3_nt: TGTGCCAGCCCGCTCGGGGTGGGACAGAACTACGAGCAGTACTTC
d_call: -; j_call: TRBJ1-1; v_call: TRBV27; clone_size: -; cdr3_aa: CASSLEEGNTEAFF; cdr3_nt: TGTGCCAGCAGTTTAGAAGAGGGGAACACTGAAGCTTTCTTT
d_call: -; j_call: TRBJ1-2; v_call: TRBV20-1; clone_size: -; cdr3_aa: CSASEGLGYGYTF; cdr3_nt: TGCAGTGCTAGTGAGGGGCTCGGTTATGGCTACACCTTC
d_call: -; j_call: TRBJ1-1; v_call: TRBV2; clone_size: -; cdr3_aa: CASSPTDGGLAFF; cdr3_nt: TGTGCCAGCAGTCCAACCGATGGGGGCTTGGCTTTCTTT
d_call: TRBD1; j_call: TRBJ1-5; v_call: TRBV9; clone_size: -; cdr3_aa: CASSVVGGIRTGTDQPQHF; cdr3_nt: TGTGCCAGCAGCGTAGTAGGGGGGATTAGGACAGGGACTGACCAGCCCCAGCATTTT
d_call: -; j_call: TRBJ1-3; v_call: TRBV19; clone_size: once; cdr3_aa: CASSIVPSTGSGNTIYF; cdr3_nt: TGTGCCAGTAGTATAGTCCCTTCGACGGGCTCTGGAAACACCATATATTTT
d_call: -; j_call: TRBJ1-2; v_call: TRBV6-4; clone_size: -; cdr3_aa: CASSDSSFNGYTF; cdr3_nt: TGTGCCAGCAGTGATAGCTCGTTCAATGGCTACACCTTC
d_call: -; j_call: TRBJ1-5; v_call: TRBV20-1; clone_size: -; cdr3_aa: CSARASSSQHF; cdr3_nt: TGCAGTGCTAGAGCGTCCTCTTCCCAGCATTTT
d_call: TRBD1; j_call: TRBJ1-6; v_call: TRBV5-4; clone_size: -; cdr3_aa: CASSLGTVKEGPLHF; cdr3_nt: TGTGCCAGCAGCCTCGGGACAGTCAAAGAGGGACCCCTCCACTTT
d_call: TRBD2; j_call: TRBJ2-5; v_call: TRBV3-1/TRBV3-2; clone_size: -; cdr3_aa: CASSALAVQETQYF; cdr3_nt: TGTGCCAGCAGCGCGCTAGCGGTCCAAGAGACCCAGTACTTC
d_call: TRBD1; j_call: TRBJ1-2; v_call: TRBV4-3; clone_size: once; cdr3_aa: CASSQRTGGFYGYTF; cdr3_nt: TGCGCCAGCAGCCAGAGGACAGGGGGGTTCTATGGCTACACCTTC
d_call: -; j_call: TRBJ2-5; v_call: TRBV25-1; clone_size: -; cdr3_aa: CASELAGIETQYF; cdr3_nt: TGTGCCAGTGAATTAGCAGGGATAGAGACCCAGTACTTC
d_call: TRBD2; j_call: TRBJ2-1; v_call: TRBV7-2; clone_size: -; cdr3_aa: CASSLEGLAGNEQFF; cdr3_nt: TGTGCCAGCAGCTTAGAAGGACTAGCGGGGAATGAGCAGTTCTTC
d_call: TRBD1; j_call: TRBJ1-5; v_call: TRBV2; clone_size: -; cdr3_aa: CASSESGTGSPRGNQPQHF; cdr3_nt: TGTGCCAGCAGTGAAAGTGGGACAGGGTCCCCCCGTGGCAATCAGCCCCAGCATTTT
d_call: TRBD1; j_call: TRBJ2-7; v_call: TRBV4-3; clone_size: few; cdr3_aa: CASSRIGQGGYEQYF; cdr3_nt: TGCGCCAGCAGCCGGATCGGACAGGGAGGTTACGAGCAGTACTTC
d_call: TRBD2; j_call: TRBJ2-3; v_call: TRBV11-2; clone_size: -; cdr3_aa: CASSFTSGGSTDTQYF; cdr3_nt: TGTGCCAGCAGCTTCACTAGCGGGGGCAGCACAGATACGCAGTATTTT
d_call: -; j_call: TRBJ1-1; v_call: TRBV10-3; clone_size: -; cdr3_aa: CAISEGQLNTEAFF; cdr3_nt: TGTGCCATCAGTGAAGGACAGCTTAACACTGAAGCTTTCTTT
d_call: -; j_call: TRBJ2-1; v_call: TRBV20-1; clone_size: -; cdr3_aa: CSATYSNEQFF; cdr3_nt: TGCAGTGCAACCTACAGCAATGAGCAGTTCTTC
d_call: TRBD2; j_call: TRBJ2-2; v_call: TRBV5-1; clone_size: -; cdr3_aa: CASSSRLAGGSQLFTGELFF; cdr3_nt: TGCGCCAGCAGCTCAAGACTAGCGGGGGGCTCCCAACTATTCACCGGGGAGCTGTTTTTT
d_call: TRBD2; j_call: TRBJ2-1; v_call: TRBV24-1; clone_size: -; cdr3_aa: CATSDPGTSGDEQFF; cdr3_nt: TGTGCCACCAGTGATCCCGGGACTAGCGGGGATGAGCAGTTCTTC
d_call: TRBD1; j_call: TRBJ2-1; v_call: TRBV6-2/TRBV6-3; clone_size: -; cdr3_aa: CASSSGTGSYNEQFF; cdr3_nt: TGTGCCAGCAGTTCTGGGACAGGGTCCTACAATGAGCAGTTCTTC
d_call: -; j_call: TRBJ1-5; v_call: TRBV5-5; clone_size: -; cdr3_aa: CASSLIRGQPQHF; cdr3_nt: TGTGCCAGCAGCTTGATCCGGGGACAGCCCCAGCATTTT
d_call: TRBD1; j_call: TRBJ1-1; v_call: TRBV7-6; clone_size: -; cdr3_aa: CASSHRGQGNTEAFF; cdr3_nt: TGTGCCAGCAGCCACCGGGGACAGGGTAACACTGAAGCTTTCTTT
d_call: -; j_call: TRBJ1-2; v_call: TRBV12-3/TRBV12-4; clone_size: -; cdr3_aa: CASSWGGGLGYTF; cdr3_nt: TGTGCCAGCAGTTGGGGAGGTGGTCTTGGCTACACCTTC
d_call: -; j_call: TRBJ2-2; v_call: TRBV30; clone_size: -; cdr3_aa: CAWSRTAPTGELFF; cdr3_nt: TGTGCCTGGTCCCGGACAGCTCCAACCGGGGAGCTGTTTTTT
d_call: TRBD2; j_call: TRBJ2-1; v_call: TRBV4-2; clone_size: -; cdr3_aa: CASSQAGGGPHNEQFF; cdr3_nt: TGTGCCAGCAGCCAAGCGGGCGGGGGGCCCCACAATGAGCAGTTCTTC
d_call: -; j_call: TRBJ1-2; v_call: TRBV7-6; clone_size: -; cdr3_aa: CASSLYSGETGYTF; cdr3_nt: TGTGCCAGCAGCTTGTACTCAGGGGAAACTGGCTACACCTTC
d_call: TRBD2; j_call: TRBJ2-5; v_call: TRBV5-6; clone_size: -; cdr3_aa: CASSWPGLAGVETQYF; cdr3_nt: TGTGCCAGCAGCTGGCCGGGACTAGCGGGGGTTGAGACCCAGTACTTC
d_call: TRBD1; j_call: TRBJ2-3; v_call: TRBV11-2; clone_size: -; cdr3_aa: CASSLPQRQTGLKADTQYF; cdr3_nt: TGTGCCAGCAGCTTACCCCAGAGACAGACAGGGTTAAAGGCAGATACGCAGTATTTT